This TCR beta chain was profiled in a study of blood T cell repertoires in COVID-19. Overall study context: Sources were T cells, B-cell-depleted T cells, or PBMCs; the material itself was cDNA or gDNA.

Study processing details: Estimation of nucleated cell counts relied on the amplification of reference gene primers. Profiling relied on immunoSEQ multiplex PCR, and the TCRdb table lists in-frame clones only, not all of them. The DNA gave D and trimming, while V, J and clone size come from that table. Of 150,000 to 200,000 clones listed, about four fifths were seen once; the top ten hold about 8.4%. Germline V gene lookup returns CDR1 LGHNA and CDR2 YSLEER. This CDR3 contains 15 residues. V shed 1 base, J shed 4 bases, and the junction held 0 bases outside the gene matches. The TCR comes from a woman in her sixties or seventies with acute or convalescent COVID-19. The V call is TRBV4-3, the J call TRBJ2-1; 11 bases are a match to TRBD2. The sequencing input was peripheral blood. The CDR3 DNA reads as TGCGCCAGCAGCCAAGGGACTAGCGGGTACAATGAGCAGTTCTTC. It encodes CASSQGTSGYNEQFF.